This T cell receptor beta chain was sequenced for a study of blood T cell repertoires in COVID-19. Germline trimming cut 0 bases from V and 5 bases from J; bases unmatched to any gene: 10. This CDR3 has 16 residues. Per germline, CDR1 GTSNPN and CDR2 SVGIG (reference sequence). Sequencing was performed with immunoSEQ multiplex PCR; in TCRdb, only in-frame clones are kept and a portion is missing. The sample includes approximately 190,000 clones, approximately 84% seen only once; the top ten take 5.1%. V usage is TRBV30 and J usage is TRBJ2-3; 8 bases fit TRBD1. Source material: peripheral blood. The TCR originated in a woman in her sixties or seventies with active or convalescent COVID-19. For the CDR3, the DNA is TGTGCCTGGAGTGTACGAACAGGGGGTCTCAAAGATACGCAGTATTTT. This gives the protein CAWSVRTGGLKDTQYF.